This passage covers 19 T cell receptor beta chains from one sample sequenced in a study of blood T cell repertoires in COVID-19. Using immunoSEQ multiplex PCR, the repertoire was profiled, and TCRdb retains in-frame clones only, with some absent. The table lists roughly 68,000 clones, 88% of them singletons, with approximately 6.8% in the top ten. The source material was peripheral blood. The receptors here all came from a woman in her seventies with acute or convalescent COVID-19.

The chain joins TRBV11-3 to TRBJ2-5; D is uncertain. This CDR3 has 15 amino acids. Germline assignment: CDR1 SGHNT and CDR2 YENEEA. V was trimmed by 5 bases and J by 2 bases, leaving 15 bases between them. This CDR3 reads CASSQNGGNQETQYF. CDR3 nucleotide sequence: TGTGCCAGCAGCCAAAACGGCGGAAATCAAGAGACCCAGTACTTC.

As DNA, the CDR3 is TGTGCCAGCAACCCGGGACAGGGTACCTACGAGCAGTACTTC. Its translation is CASNPGQGTYEQYF. This sequence joins TRBV9 and TRBJ2-7, with 9 bases lining up with TRBD1. The J segment lost 2 bases and the V segment lost 6 bases, leaving 6 bases of the junction unmatched. The CDR3 runs 14 residues. Germline lookup yields CDR1 SGDLS and CDR2 YYNGEE.

This chain connects TRBV27 to TRBJ1-3, with a weak D call TRBD1 (6 bases). The CDR3 is 14 amino acids. V shed 5 bases and J shed 1 base, with 9 bases lying between them. The germline gives CDR1 MNHEY, CDR2 SMNVEV (reference sequence). The CDR3 region has the DNA TGTGCCAGCAGTCGTAGGGGGTCTGGAAACACCATATATTTT. As protein: CASSRRGSGNTIYF.

V gene TRBV5-1 combines with J gene TRBJ2-1; TRBD1 matches 8 bases. This CDR3 is built from 15 residues. Trimming at V came to 1 base and at J to 2 bases, leaving 2 bases not matched to a gene. Germline assignment: CDR1 SGHRS and CDR2 YFSETQ. The CDR3 bases are TGCGCCAGCAGCTTGACAGGGGGTCCCTACAATGAGCAGTTCTTC. Its protein product is CASSLTGGPYNEQFF.

This clone was counted only a few times. V gene TRBV5-5 combines with J gene TRBJ2-1; 8 positions match TRBD1. V lost 4 bases, J lost 8 bases, and 11 bases stayed unmatched. Germline V gene data show CDR1 as SGHKS and CDR2 as YYEKEE (reference sequence). This CDR3 is built from 15 residues. The CDR3 loop is CASSGGPGQGYEQFF. Written as DNA, the CDR3 is TGTGCCAGCAGCGGAGGGCCCGGACAGGGCTATGAGCAGTTCTTC.

This clone was detected a few times. This sequence joins TRBV6-2 or TRBV6-3 and TRBJ2-1; D is perhaps TRBD1 (6 bases). The V and J ends lost 4 bases and 7 bases respectively, with 14 bases between them. The CDR3 sequence is 14 residues long. The germline CDR1 and CDR2 sequences are MNHEY and SVGEGT. CDR3 nucleotides: TGTGCCAGCAGTTTCTCCGGGACACCGAATGAGCAGTTCTTC. The encoded protein is CASSFSGTPNEQFF.

In DNA, the CDR3 is TGTGCCAGCAGCCCAGGGACATGGGTTAGTCAGCCCCAGCATTTT. Its protein product is CASSPGTWVSQPQHF. This chain uses TRBV9 with TRBJ1-5, with a weak D call TRBD1 (6 bases). Germline lookup yields CDR1 SGDLS and CDR2 YYNGEE. Trimming stripped 4 bases from V and 6 bases from J, with 17 bases between. This CDR3 spans 15 amino acids.

V gene TRBV6-6 combines with J gene TRBJ2-7; 8 bases are shared with TRBD1. Germline values: CDR1 MNHNY, CDR2 SVGAGI (reference sequence). The CDR3 covers 13 residues. The junction had 2 bases not matched to a gene; V was cut back by 6 bases and J by 1 base. CDR3 residues: CASSRDRSYEQYF. In DNA, the CDR3 is TGTGCCAGCAGCCGGGACAGGTCCTACGAGCAGTACTTC.

This clone showed up just a few times. V is TRBV3-1 (or the pseudogene TRBV3-2) and J is TRBJ1-5; weak D call: TRBD1 (5 bases). V was shortened by 0 bases and J by 6 bases, with 12 bases between the two germline ends. Germline V gene data show CDR1 as LGHDT and CDR2 as YNNKEL (reference sequence). The length of the CDR3 is 15 residues. The DNA of the CDR3 is TGTGCCAGCAGCCAAGATTTCGGCCAGGGTCAGCCCCAGCATTTT. This codes for CASSQDFGQGQPQHF.

The chain carries TRBV11-3 and TRBJ2-1; 14 bases agree with TRBD2. The CDR3 consists of 15 residues. V lost 3 bases to trimming and J lost 6 bases; unmatched junction nucleotides: 1. Per the germline V gene, CDR1 is SGHNT and CDR2 is YENEEA. The CDR3 spells CASSLGLAGVNEQFF. DNA for the CDR3: TGTGCCAGCAGCTTGGGACTAGCGGGAGTCAATGAGCAGTTCTTC.

The V gene is TRBV28, the J gene TRBJ1-4; a possible D gene is TRBD1 (5 bases). Germline V CDR1 and CDR2: MDHEN, SYDVKM. The V and J ends lost 7 bases and 6 bases respectively, with 15 bases between them. CDR3 length equals 14 residues. The CDR3 reads CASNPGGADEKLFF. For the CDR3, the DNA is TGTGCCAGCAACCCCGGAGGGGCTGATGAAAAACTGTTTTTT.

The rearrangement links TRBV11-2 to TRBJ2-5; maybe TRBD2 (5 bases). V was pared by 1 base and J by 5 bases, with 17 bases between. This CDR3 contains 16 residues. Germline V CDR1 and CDR2: SGHAT, FQNNGV. DNA of the CDR3: TGTGCCAGCAGCTTAGGAACCCGGGGTGAAAGGGAGACCCAGTACTTC. It specifies CASSLGTRGERETQYF.

The gene calls are TRBV5-1 and TRBJ2-3, with 7 bases lining up with TRBD2. CDR3 length: 14 amino acids. Trimming cost V 4 bases and J 6 bases; bases outside gene matches: 8. Germline V lookup: CDR1 SGHRS, CDR2 YFSETQ. Here the CDR3 DNA reads TGCGCCAGCAGCGGGGGGTCCGGGAGGGATACGCAGTATTTT. Protein sequence: CASSGGSGRDTQYF.

The chain has TRBV14 and TRBJ1-6; a weak D match, TRBD1 (6 bases). The V gene's germline CDR1 is SGHDN and CDR2 FVKESK. CDR3 length: 14 residues. V was pared by 3 bases and J by 7 bases, with 10 bases between. CDR3 nucleotide sequence: TGTGCCAGCAGCCACGGGGGGGGCAATTCACCCCTCCACTTT. Its protein is CASSHGGGNSPLHF.

The J gene is TRBJ2-1, the V gene TRBV6-5; possibly TRBD2 for D (5 bases). V lost 7 bases to trimming and J lost 10 bases, with 20 bases between them. The CDR3 is 14 amino acids. Germline CDR1 is MNHEY and CDR2 is SVGAGI. This CDR3 reads CASTFGNRRQEQFF. The DNA for the CDR3 is TGTGCCAGCACTTTCGGAAACCGGAGGCAGGAGCAGTTCTTC.

V gene TRBV2 combines with J gene TRBJ1-1, with D possibly TRBD1 on 5 matching bases. The CDR3 is 13 residues long. Germline CDR1 and CDR2: SNHLY and FYNNEI. Between the trimmed V and J ends, which lost 1 base and 10 bases, there was a span of 13 bases. This CDR3 is CASSEDLQGAAFF. The DNA for the CDR3 is TGTGCCAGCAGTGAAGATTTGCAGGGTGCAGCTTTCTTT. Full variable domain (remainder filled in from reference TRBV2 and TRBJ1-1): EPEVTQTPSHQVTQMGQEVILRCVPISNHLYFYWYRQILGQKVEFLVSFYNNEISEKSEIFDDQFSVERPDGSNFTLKIRSTKLEDSAMYFCASSEDLQGAAFFGQGTRLTVV.

The genes are TRBV9 and TRBJ1-5, with D perhaps TRBD1 (5 bases). Trimming cost V 3 bases and J 1 base, with 20 bases left between them. Germline CDR1 is SGDLS and CDR2 is YYNGEE. The CDR3 is 18 amino acids. The CDR3 nucleotides are TGTGCCAGCAGCGGACACAGGACGGGGGAAGGGAGCAATCAGCCCCAGCATTTT. This sequence encodes CASSGHRTGEGSNQPQHF.

V is TRBV28 and J is TRBJ1-4, with D possibly matching TRBD1 (6 bases). In germline, CDR1 is MDHEN, CDR2 SYDVKM. V lost 7 bases and J lost 3, with 12 bases in between. The CDR3 sequence is 14 residues long. This CDR3 reads CASKHGTPNEKLFF. Here the CDR3 DNA reads TGTGCCAGCAAACACGGGACACCTAATGAAAAACTGTTTTTT.

The V gene is TRBV18, the J gene TRBJ2-4; TRBD2 agrees at 16 bases. J lost 8 bases, V lost 0 bases, and 4 bases had no gene match. From germline, CDR1 is KGHSH and CDR2 LQKENI. The CDR3 has 17 amino acids. CDR3 amino acids: CASSPPGLAGGLDIQYF. The CDR3 DNA follows: TGTGCCAGCTCACCACCGGGACTAGCGGGGGGGCTTGACATTCAGTACTTC.